This T cell receptor (beta chain) was identified during a study of blood T cell repertoires in COVID-19. Study summary: Acute and convalescent COVID-19 specimens originated in the United States, Italy and Spain. The cDNA or gDNA used as material had been derived from T cells, B-cell-depleted T cells, or PBMCs.

The length of the CDR3 is 15 residues. Germline V gene data show CDR1 as SGDLS and CDR2 as YYNGEE. Trimming cost V 0 bases and J 5 bases; bases outside gene matches: 2. In the authors' methods: From reference gene primer amplification, estimates of nucleated cell counts were derived. TCRdb's copy holds only in-frame clones and misses some; the assay was immunoSEQ multiplex PCR. The DNA was the basis for D and trimming; V, J and clone size are from that table. The sample has some 390,000 clones, more than 75% seen once. The TCR sequence derives from a human donor in a cohort sampled during active COVID-19. The V gene is TRBV9, the J gene TRBJ2-2, with TRBD1 matching 9 bases. The sample consisted of peripheral blood. The CDR3 DNA reads TGTGCCAGCAGCGTAGGGGGGACAGGGACCGGGGAGCTGTTTTTT. Protein sequence: CASSVGGTGTGELFF.